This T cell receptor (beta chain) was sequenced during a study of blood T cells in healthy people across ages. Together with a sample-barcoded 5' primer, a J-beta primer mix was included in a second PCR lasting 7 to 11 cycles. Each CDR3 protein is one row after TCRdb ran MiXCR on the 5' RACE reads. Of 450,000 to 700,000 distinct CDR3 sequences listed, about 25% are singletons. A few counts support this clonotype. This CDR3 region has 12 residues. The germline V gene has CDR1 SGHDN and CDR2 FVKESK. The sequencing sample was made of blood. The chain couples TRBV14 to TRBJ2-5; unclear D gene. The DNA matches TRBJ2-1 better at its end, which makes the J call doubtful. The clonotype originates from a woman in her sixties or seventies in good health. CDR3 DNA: TGTGCCAGCAGCAGCTCAAGCCATGGGCAGTTCTTC. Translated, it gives CASSSSSHGQFF.